The rows below give T cell receptor beta chains drawn from one sample of a study of T-cell reconstitution after alpha-beta-depleted transplantation in children. TCRdb re-derived calls from the PCR reads in MiXCR, one entry per CDR3 protein. The data contain some 310,000 distinct CDR3 sequences, around 25% of them singletons. Sequencing was performed on PBMCs, mostly from graft donor cells, taken 180 days after TCRalphabeta/CD19-depleted stem cell transplant. The source of these receptors is a male patient younger than 18 who had a stem cell transplant for acute lymphoblastic leukemia, so the T cells may come from the graft donor. Each CDR3 is given with its conserved first and last residue. The D gene is left open where the match is weak. Rows give clone size only sometimes, using once, few, many, or a class for an expanded clone.

NA	NA	TRBV20-1	TRBJ2-7	TGCAGTGCACTGGACTTCCTCAGACCCTACGAGCAGTACTTC	CSALDFLRPYEQYF
NA	TRBD1	TRBV7-2	TRBJ2-4	TGTGCCAGCAGCTTACCTAGGACAGGGGCCAAAAACATTCAGTACTTC	CASSLPRTGAKNIQYF
NA	TRBD2	TRBV27	TRBJ2-1	TGTGCCAGCAGTTTATCCCGGACTAGCGGGAGGGCCCTCAATGAGCAGTTCTTC	CASSLSRTSGRALNEQFF
NA	TRBD1	TRBV5-1	TRBJ2-7	TGCGCCAGCAGCCCGGGACAGGGGAACGAGCAGTACTTC	CASSPGQGNEQYF
few	TRBD1	TRBV4-1	TRBJ1-2	TGCGCCAGCAGCCAAGGCAGGGGGTACTATGGCTACACCTTC	CASSQGRGYYGYTF
many	TRBD1	TRBV12-3/TRBV12-4	TRBJ1-5	TGTGCCAGCAGTTTAACTACCCTCGGTGTGGGGACAGTCCTTAGGAGGCCCCAGCATTTT	CASSLTTLGVGTVLRRPQHF
NA	NA	TRBV27	TRBJ1-2	TGTGCCAGCAGTTCGTGGACAGATGGCTACACCTTC	CASSSWTDGYTF
few	TRBD1	TRBV12-3/TRBV12-4	TRBJ1-6	TGTGCCAGCAGTCTTAGGACAGGCATGCAGTCACCCCTCCACTTT	CASSLRTGMQSPLHF
NA	NA	TRBV20-1	TRBJ1-2	TGCAGTGCTAGAAGGGAGCGGGGCTATGGCTACACCTTC	CSARRERGYGYTF
few	TRBD1	TRBV12-3/TRBV12-4	TRBJ1-4	TGTGCCAGCAGTCTGGACAGGCGCGGTAATGAAAAACTGTTTTTT	CASSLDRRGNEKLFF
NA	NA	TRBV24-1	TRBJ2-1	TGTGCCACCAGTGATTTGCTTGCAGGGCAGTTCTTC	CATSDLLAGQFF
few	NA	TRBV7-3	TRBJ2-7	TGTGCCAGCAGCTTGGGCATGGGGACAAACTACGAGCAGTACTTC	CASSLGMGTNYEQYF
many	NA	TRBV5-1	TRBJ2-7	TGCGCCAGCAGCTTGACAGGAGTCTACGAGCAGTACTTC	CASSLTGVYEQYF
NA	NA	TRBV4-1	TRBJ2-5	TGCGCCAGCAGCCAAACTAGCAGTATTGGGGAAGAGACCCAGTACTTC	CASSQTSSIGEETQYF
NA	NA	TRBV19	TRBJ2-4	TGTGCCAGTTCGAGGGGTCTAGCCAAAAACATTCAGTACTTC	CASSRGLAKNIQYF
NA	TRBD1	TRBV18	TRBJ2-7	TGTGCCAGCTCACCACCGATGGGACAGGGGTTCGGACAGTACTTC	CASSPPMGQGFGQYF
few	TRBD2	TRBV7-9	TRBJ2-7	TGTGCCAGCAGCTTCGGGACTAGCCGGTACGAGCAGTACTTC	CASSFGTSRYEQYF
few	TRBD2	TRBV5-1	TRBJ2-3	TGCGCCAGCAGCTTTCTAGCGGGAGGAAGGGATACGCAGTATTTT	CASSFLAGGRDTQYF
NA	NA	TRBV5-1	TRBJ2-2	TGCGCCAGCAACCGGGCCCCGCCAAAGGACACCGGGGAGCTGTTTTTT	CASNRAPPKDTGELFF
NA	TRBD2	TRBV11-1	TRBJ2-1	TGTGCCAGCAGCTTAGATTCCCTAGCGGGAGCCTACAATGAGCAGTTCTTC	CASSLDSLAGAYNEQFF
NA	NA	TRBV5-1	TRBJ2-7	TGCGCCAGCAGCTTGGGGCTAGAACTCAACGAGCAGTACTTC	CASSLGLELNEQYF
NA	NA	TRBV18	TRBJ2-7	TGTGCCAGCTCGCCCTCGGTCGAGCAGTACTTC	CASSPSVEQYF
few	NA	TRBV14	TRBJ1-1	TGTGCCAGCAGCCTAGTACGGGCTGCTGAAGCTTTCTTT	CASSLVRAAEAFF
NA	TRBD1	TRBV5-1	TRBJ2-7	TGCGCCAGCAGCCTCGGACAGGGGGCTGCCCACGAGCAGTACTTC	CASSLGQGAAHEQYF
NA	NA	TRBV7-8	TRBJ1-6	TGTGCCAGCAGCTTATCCTTAAATTCACCCCTCCACTTT	CASSLSLNSPLHF